This TCR beta chain was observed in a study of blood T cell repertoires in COVID-19. Authors' analysis steps: Nucleated cell number was recorded as an estimate derived from reference gene primer amplification. Measured with immunoSEQ multiplex PCR; TCRdb has only the in-frame clones, and not every one. D and trimming were read from the DNA, whereas the V and J calls and clone size are those reported in that table. Of around 150,000 clones listed, over 80% are singletons. Source material: PBMCs or T cells enriched from blood (not recorded which). The clonotype originates from a woman aged 40 to 50 who had recovered from COVID-19.

CDR3 region: CASISVAPDGYTF. CDR3 in DNA: TGTGCCAGCATATCTGTGGCACCCGATGGCTACACCTTC. The chain couples TRBV2 to TRBJ1-2; no clear D. The CDR3 extends over 13 amino acids. The V end was cut by 7 bases, the J end by 6 bases, with 15 bases between. Germline CDR1 is SNHLY and CDR2 is FYNNEI.